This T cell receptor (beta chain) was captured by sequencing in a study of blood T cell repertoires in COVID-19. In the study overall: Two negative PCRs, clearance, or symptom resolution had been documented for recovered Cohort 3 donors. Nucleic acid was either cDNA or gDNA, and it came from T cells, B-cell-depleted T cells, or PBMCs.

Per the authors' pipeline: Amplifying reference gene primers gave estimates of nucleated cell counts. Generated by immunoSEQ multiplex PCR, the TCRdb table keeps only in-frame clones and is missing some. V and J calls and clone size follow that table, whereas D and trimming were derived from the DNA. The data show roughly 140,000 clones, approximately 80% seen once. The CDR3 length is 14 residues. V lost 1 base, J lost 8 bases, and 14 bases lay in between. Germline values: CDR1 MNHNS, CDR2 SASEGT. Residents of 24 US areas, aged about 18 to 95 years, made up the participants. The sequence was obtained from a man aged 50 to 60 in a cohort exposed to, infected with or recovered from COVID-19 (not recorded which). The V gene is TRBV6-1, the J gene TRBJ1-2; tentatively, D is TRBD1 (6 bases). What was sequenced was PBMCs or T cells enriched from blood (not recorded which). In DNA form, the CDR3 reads TGTGCCAGCAGTGAAGTGGCAGGGGCTCGGGGCTACACCTTC. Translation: CASSEVAGARGYTF.